This TCR beta chain was sequenced for a study of T cell responses to AZD1222 COVID-19 vaccine. As concerns this clone: The antigen is undetermined.

Overall study results and limits: Donors in the cohort were predominantly white British and more often female, and clonal diversity was possibly underestimated. A rise in Spike-specific TCR breadth and depth followed two AZD1222 doses. Vaccine-associated CD4 TCRs ranged over spike, dominating at 160-218 and 743-854.

The germline CDR1 and CDR2 sequences are KGHDR and SFDVKD. The CDR3 runs to 13 residues. Trimming left V 9 bases short and J 1 base short, with 10 bases between. TCRdb keeps only in-frame clones here, not all; method: immunoSEQ multiplex PCR. The sample lists 130,000 to 150,000 clones; approximately 86% were seen once. The sample here was peripheral blood, taken 28 days after the second AZD1222 dose. This receptor was obtained from an adult who received the AZD1222 COVID-19 vaccine. The genes are TRBV24-1 and TRBJ2-3, with a weak D call TRBD1 (6 bases). Here the CDR3 reads CATSGHRTDTQYF. The DNA for the CDR3 is TGTGCCACCTCGGGACACCGCACAGATACGCAGTATTTT.